The 12 T cell receptor beta chains below all came from one sample that was sequenced in a study of Ad26.COV2.S vaccination and SARS-CoV-2 variants. Treatment given: roughly 18 received Ad26.COV2.S at low or high dose, single or two shots; 5 received placebo; per-sample allocation not given. Sampling was done on day 63 after the first vaccine or placebo injection. The data were produced by immunoSEQ multiplex PCR, yet TCRdb's version contains in-frame clones alone and is incomplete. This table holds a few hundred thousand clones, around 92% found once. The specimen comprised peripheral blood, sampled in a trial of Ad26.COV2.S vaccine versus placebo. Receptors were obtained from a person aged 18 to 65 who received the Ad26.COV2.S COVID-19 vaccine or a placebo.

This chain links TRBV19 with TRBJ1-1, with D tentatively TRBD1 (5 bases). CDR3 length: 13 amino acids. Per the germline V gene, CDR1 is LNHDA and CDR2 is SQIVND (reference sequence). Trimming took 10 bases from V and 1 from J, leaving 13 bases between them. The CDR3 protein is CATQIQGNTEAFF. In DNA, the CDR3 is TGTGCCACCCAGATTCAGGGGAACACTGAAGCTTTCTTT.

The chain recombines TRBV7-2 with TRBJ1-3; 9 bases are a match to TRBD1. In germline, CDR1 is SGHTA, CDR2 FQGNSA. The CDR3 totals 17 residues. The trim removed 4 bases at V and 2 bases at J, leaving 9 bases unmatched. The CDR3: CASSYHRGRLAGNTIYF. The CDR3, as DNA: TGTGCCAGCAGCTACCACAGGGGGCGGCTGGCTGGAAACACCATATATTTT.

This chain joins TRBV18 and TRBJ2-4; 12 nucleotides line up with TRBD2. This CDR3 spans 20 amino acids. CDR1 KGHSH and CDR2 LQKENI come from the germline V gene. With 3 bases clipped from V and 0 bases from J, the junction kept 12 bases outside the gene matches. The CDR3 coding sequence is TGTGCCAGCTCACCGCGTCGACTAGCGGGGGATAGCTTAGCCAAAAACATTCAGTACTTC. Translation: CASSPRRLAGDSLAKNIQYF.

V and J are TRBV19 and TRBJ2-7; TRBD2 agrees at 7 bases. J gave up 6 bases and V 4 bases, and 15 bases lay outside the gene matches. This CDR3 is 16 amino acids long. Germline CDR1 reads LNHDA; CDR2 reads SQIVND (reference sequence). The CDR3 sequence is CASSKDSTSERSEQYF. In DNA form, the CDR3 reads TGTGCCAGTAGTAAAGACAGTACTAGCGAGCGTTCCGAGCAGTACTTC.

This sequence joins TRBV27 and TRBJ2-7; no clear D gene. In germline, CDR1 is MNHEY, CDR2 SMNVEV (reference sequence). This CDR3 has 13 amino acids. Deletions cut 2 bases from V and 3 bases from J, with 8 bases between. CDR3 coding DNA: TGTGCCAGCAGTTTAACCATTAGCTACGAGCAGTACTTC. Its translation: CASSLTISYEQYF.

This clone was seen once. This rearrangement joins TRBV10-3 to TRBJ1-4, with D perhaps TRBD1 (6 bases). CDR1 is ENHRY and CDR2 is SYGVKD in the germline V gene. The CDR3 length is 14 residues. V lost 6 bases to trimming and J lost 0 bases, with 8 bases between them. This chain's CDR3 is CAISRGATNEKLFF. CDR3 nucleotide sequence: TGTGCCATCAGCAGGGGAGCAACTAATGAAAAACTGTTTTTT.

The chain couples TRBV11-2 to TRBJ1-1, with D tentatively TRBD1 (6 bases). The germline CDR1 and CDR2 sequences are SGHAT and FQNNGV. V lost 0 bases and J lost 8, with 13 bases in between. CDR3 length equals 14 residues. The CDR3 region has the DNA TGTGCCAGCAGCTTAGAGGGACACAGAACCGAAGCTTTCTTT. It encodes CASSLEGHRTEAFF.

The chain carries TRBV20-1 and TRBJ1-5; D is ambiguous. Trimming cost V 3 bases and J 5 bases, with 11 bases left between them. This CDR3 contains 13 residues. Germline CDR1 and CDR2: DFQATT and SNEGSKA (reference sequence). For the CDR3, the DNA is TGCAGTGCTAGTTATCGGGCGGATCAGCCCCAGCATTTT. The encoded protein is CSASYRADQPQHF.

The CDR3 DNA reads TGTGCCACCACGAGGGACAGGGGGGAAAAACTGTTTTTT. Translated, it gives CATTRDRGEKLFF. The chain combines TRBV12-3 or TRBV12-4 with TRBJ1-4; the match to TRBD1 covers 11 bases. Losses at the gene ends were 10 bases for V and 8 bases for J; bases not matched to a gene: 6. The CDR3 totals 13 residues.

The chain joins TRBV29-1 to TRBJ1-6, with D possibly being TRBD1 (5 bases). The germline gives CDR1 SQVTM, CDR2 ANQGSEA. V was shortened by 5 bases and J by 10 bases, with 15 bases between the two germline ends. The CDR3 consists of 13 residues. CDR3 residues: CSVSLPGNSPLHF. CDR3 in DNA: TGCAGCGTTAGTCTTCCAGGGAACTCACCCCTCCACTTT.

This sequence joins TRBV9 and TRBJ2-5; D might be TRBD1 (6 bases). Germline assignment: CDR1 SGDLS and CDR2 YYNGEE. The CDR3 totals 14 residues. V dropped 0 bases and J dropped 1 base, with 7 bases sitting between them. CDR3 coding DNA: TGTGCCAGCAGCGTAGTGGACAGCCAAGAGACCCAGTACTTC. It is translated as CASSVVDSQETQYF.

For this clone: The junction and the germline gene differ at one end; a read error may be behind it. J is TRBJ2-1 and V is TRBV4-1; D perhaps matches TRBD1 (6 bases). Germline loops: CDR1 MGHRA, CDR2 YSYEKL. This CDR3 comprises 17 residues. This CDR3 reads CASSQGEWGLSYNEQFF. In nucleotides, the CDR3 is TGCGCCAGCAGCCAAGGGGAGTGGGGGCTGTCCTACAACGAGCAGTTCTTC.